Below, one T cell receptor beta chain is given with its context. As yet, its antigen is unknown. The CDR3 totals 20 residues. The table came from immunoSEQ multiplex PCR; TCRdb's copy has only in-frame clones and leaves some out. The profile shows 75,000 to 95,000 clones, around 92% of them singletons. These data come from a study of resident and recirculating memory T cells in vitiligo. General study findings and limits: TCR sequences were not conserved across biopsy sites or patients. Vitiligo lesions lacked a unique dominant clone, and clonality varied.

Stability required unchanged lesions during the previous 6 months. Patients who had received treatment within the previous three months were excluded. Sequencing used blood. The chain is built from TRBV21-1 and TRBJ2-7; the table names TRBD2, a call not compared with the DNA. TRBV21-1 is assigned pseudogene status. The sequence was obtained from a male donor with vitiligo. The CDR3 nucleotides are TGTGCCAGCAGCTCCCGGACAGGGCTCCCTAGCGGGGACAAATTCTACGAGCAGTACTTC. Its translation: CASSSRTGLPSGDKFYEQYF.